Following are 21 T cell receptor beta chains from one sample sequenced in a study of T cells in localized non-small cell lung cancer (dated by TCRdb to 2020 to 2021). Libraries were prepared through the immunoSEQ multiplex PCR assay. The table comes from immuneACCESS by way of TCRdb, which keeps in-frame sequences with V and J called. Part of the clones is missing from these tables; in studies checked, under half for an unresolved V gene and the rest for unknown reasons. The sample contains about 61,000 clones, roughly 89% of them found a single time. The ten largest clones capture about 20% of the sample. The specimen comprised peripheral blood, sampled before any cancer treatment. Every receptor here comes from a man aged 35 to 69 with stage I squamous cell lung carcinoma.

V and J are TRBV4-3 and TRBJ1-5, with TRBD1 matching over 8 bases. The CDR3 is 15 amino acids. V gave up 1 base and J gave up 3 bases; unmatched junction bases: 2. Germline loops: CDR1 LGHNA, CDR2 YSLEER. The CDR3 reads CASSQGTGTNQPQHF. The CDR3 coding sequence is TGCGCCAGCAGCCAAGGGACAGGGACCAATCAGCCCCAGCATTTT.

The rearrangement uses TRBV11-2 and TRBJ2-2; maybe TRBD1 (5 bases). The length of the CDR3 is 14 residues. V was cut by 0 bases and J by 7 bases, with 9 bases left in between. CDR1 is SGHAT and CDR2 is FQNNGV in the germline V gene. This CDR3 is CASSLDPGIGELFF. CDR3 sequence (DNA): TGTGCCAGCAGCTTAGACCCAGGGATCGGGGAGCTGTTTTTT. The full variable domain, with the rest looked up from reference TRBV11-2 and TRBJ2-2, is EAGVAQSPRYKIIEKRQSVAFWCNPISGHATLYWYQQILGQGPKLLIQFQNNGVVDDSQLPKDRFSAERLKGVDSTLKIQPAKLEDSAVYLCASSLDPGIGELFFGEGSRLTVL.

The chain couples TRBV5-1 to TRBJ2-5; 8 bases match TRBD1. The CDR3 covers 14 residues. Germline loops: CDR1 SGHRS, CDR2 YFSETQ. With V trimmed by 1 base and J by 5 bases, 4 bases remained unmatched. The chain's CDR3 is CASSLQGAGETQYF. In nucleotides, the CDR3 is TGCGCCAGCAGCTTGCAGGGGGCGGGTGAGACCCAGTACTTC.

The genes are TRBV29-1 and TRBJ2-1, with no clear D. The V end lost 2 bases, the J end lost 3 bases, and 2 bases lay between the germline ends. Germline lookup yields CDR1 SQVTM and CDR2 ANQGSEA. The CDR3 length is 11 residues. The CDR3 is CSVEIYNEQFF. In DNA, the CDR3 is TGCAGCGTTGAAATCTACAATGAGCAGTTCTTC.

Regarding this clone: At one end the junction does not follow the germline gene, possibly because of a read error. V usage is TRBV18 and J usage is TRBJ2-5, with D perhaps matching TRBD1 (6 bases). The CDR3 sequence is 14 residues long. Germline CDR1 KGHSH, CDR2 LQKENI. CDR3 sequence: CASSPQGKRETQYF. The CDR3 DNA reads as TGTGCCAGCTCGCCACAGGGAAAGAGGGAGACCCAGTACTTC.

This sequence joins TRBV1 and TRBJ2-2; the DNA was not used to check the table's D call, TRBD2. TRBV1 is deemed a pseudogene. The CDR3 covers 16 residues. The CDR3 bases are TGCACCAGCGGGGTACTAGCGGGAGTAGGAACCGGGGAGCTGTTTTTT. It is translated as CTSGVLAGVGTGELFF.

This clone occurred a few times. The genes are TRBV2 and TRBJ2-1, with D possibly being TRBD1 (5 bases). V shed 2 bases and J shed 5 bases, with 13 bases lying between them. The CDR3 is 15 residues long. The germline gives CDR1 SNHLY, CDR2 FYNNEI. CDR3: CASSEWVTENNEQFF. Here the CDR3 DNA reads TGTGCCAGCAGTGAATGGGTGACAGAGAACAATGAGCAGTTCTTC.

V and J are TRBV6-5 and TRBJ2-7, with 7 nucleotides matching TRBD1. This CDR3 contains 15 residues. Trimming removed 5 bases from V and 3 bases from J; junction bases left unmatched: 10. Germline V CDR1 and CDR2: MNHEY, SVGAGI. The CDR3 sequence: CASSPDLQGFYEQYF. The DNA for the CDR3 is TGTGCCAGCAGTCCGGACCTACAGGGGTTCTACGAGCAGTACTTC.

The V gene is TRBV28, the J gene TRBJ2-7; 10 bases fit TRBD1. V was pared by 7 bases and J by 4 bases, with 10 bases of the junction left unmatched. The V gene's germline CDR1 is MDHEN and CDR2 SYDVKM. The CDR3 loop spans 15 amino acids. CDR3 sequence (DNA): TGTGCCAGCACCTCTGGGGGACAGGGGATTTACGAGCAGTACTTC. Translated, it gives CASTSGGQGIYEQYF.

The rearrangement links TRBV5-4 to TRBJ2-7; D is unresolved. The CDR3 sequence is 13 residues long. Germline loops: CDR1 SGHNT, CDR2 YYREEE (reference sequence). Trimming left V 2 bases short and J 4 bases short, with 10 bases between. CDR3 in DNA: TGTGCCAGCAGCTTTGGTGGGGTTTACGAGCAGTACTTC. Its translation: CASSFGGVYEQYF.

The gene calls are TRBV7-3 and TRBJ2-2; 7 bases line up with TRBD1. The J segment lost 4 bases and the V segment lost 4 bases, leaving 3 bases of the junction unmatched. In germline, CDR1 is SGHTA, CDR2 FQGTGA. The CDR3 spans 14 residues. The CDR3 nucleotides are TGTGCCAGCAGCTCCGGGACAGCCACCGGGGAGCTGTTTTTT. It yields the protein CASSSGTATGELFF.

This clone came up once. The chain carries TRBV2 and TRBJ2-5, with D possibly TRBD1 on 6 matching bases. The CDR3 consists of 13 residues. Germline CDR1 SNHLY, CDR2 FYNNEI. V was clipped by 7 bases and J by 3 bases, with 12 bases between them. CDR3 in DNA: TGTGCCAGCACCCGGGACACTAAAGAGACCCAGTACTTC. Its protein is CASTRDTKETQYF. The full variable domain, rest sourced from reference TRBV2 and TRBJ2-5, is EPEVTQTPSHQVTQMGQEVILRCVPISNHLYFYWYRQILGQKVEFLVSFYNNEISEKSEIFDDQFSVERPDGSNFTLKIRSTKLEDSAMYFCASTRDTKETQYFGPGTRLLVL.

The rearrangement joins TRBV28 to TRBJ2-5; D is undetermined. The better agreement between TRBJ2-7 and the DNA end casts doubt on the J call. CDR1 is MDHEN and CDR2 is SYDVKM in the germline V gene. The CDR3 totals 13 residues. CDR3 residues: CASSLSPSYEQYF. CDR3 nucleotides: TGTGCCAGCAGTCTGTCTCCGTCCTACGAGCAGTACTTC.

The J gene is TRBJ2-5, the V gene TRBV7-2; 14 nucleotides match TRBD2. The CDR3 is 18 residues long. The V segment lost 5 bases and the J segment 5 bases; nucleotides outside the gene matches: 13. CDR1 and CDR2 from the germline V gene are SGHTA and FQGNSA. The CDR3: CASSPRGLAGVGGETQYF. The CDR3 DNA follows: TGTGCCAGCAGCCCCCGGGGACTAGCGGGAGTTGGGGGGGAGACCCAGTACTTC. Full variable domain (outside the CDR3, taken from reference TRBV7-2 and TRBJ2-5): GAGVSQSPSNKVTEKGKDVELRCDPISGHTALYWYRQSLGQGLEFLIYFQGNSAPDKSGLPSDRFSAERTGGSVSTLTIQRTQQEDSAVYLCASSPRGLAGVGGETQYFGPGTRLLVL.

The chain uses TRBV9 and TRBJ2-2; 10 bases line up with TRBD2. The V gene end was trimmed by 4 bases and the J gene end by 7 bases; junction bases not matched to a gene: 10. Germline V gene sequence: CDR1 SGDLS, CDR2 YYNGEE. The CDR3 length is 16 residues. CDR3 sequence: CASSNPGLATGGELFF. DNA for the CDR3: TGTGCCAGCAGCAATCCGGGACTAGCGACGGGCGGGGAGCTGTTTTTT.

The chain links TRBV4-1 to TRBJ2-2; 10 bases fit TRBD1. Losses at the gene ends were 4 bases for V and 4 bases for J; bases not matched to a gene: 6. CDR1 MGHRA and CDR2 YSYEKL come from the germline V gene. The CDR3 loop spans 16 amino acids. The CDR3 loop reads CASSPRQGAGTGELFF. CDR3 in DNA: TGCGCCAGCAGCCCCCGACAGGGGGCCGGCACCGGGGAGCTGTTTTTT.

The CDR3 sequence: CAISARAEKLFF. The DNA for the CDR3 is TGTGCCATCAGTGCCCGAGCAGAAAAACTGTTTTTT. The chain links TRBV10-3 to TRBJ1-4, with no clear D. Germline loops: CDR1 ENHRY, CDR2 SYGVKD. V gave up 4 bases and J gave up 8 bases, with 8 bases separating them. The CDR3 sequence is 12 residues long.

This clone showed up just once. The gene calls are TRBV5-6 and TRBJ2-7, with a possible D match to TRBD2 (6 bases). Looked up from germline, CDR1 is SGHDT and CDR2 is YYEEEE. The CDR3 is made up of 15 amino acids. Trimming removed 2 bases from V and 3 bases from J, with 15 bases in between. In nucleotides, the CDR3 is TGTGCCAGCAGCTTTAGGGTGGAGGGGTACTACGAGCAGTACTTC. Its protein is CASSFRVEGYYEQYF.

The gene calls are TRBV7-9 and TRBJ2-3, with D uncertain. This CDR3 contains 11 residues. Trimming stripped 8 bases from V and 6 bases from J, with 9 bases between. From germline, CDR1 is SEHNR and CDR2 FQNEAQ (reference sequence). The CDR3 region is CASSQADTQYF. The CDR3 DNA is TGTGCCAGCTCACAAGCGGATACGCAGTATTTT.

This chain joins TRBV4-3 and TRBJ2-7; D is tentatively TRBD1 or TRBD2 (5 bases each). The CDR3 covers 13 residues. Germline V gives CDR1 LGHNA, CDR2 YSLEER. Deletions cut 4 bases from V and 3 bases from J, with 10 bases between. CDR3 residues: CASSPGTYYEQYF. The DNA of the CDR3 is TGCGCCAGCAGCCCCGGGACCTACTACGAGCAGTACTTC.

In this sample, this clone turned up a few times. The chain is built from TRBV29-1 and TRBJ1-2; TRBD1 is a possible D gene (5 bases). V lost 7 bases, J lost 6 bases, and 15 bases lay in between. The length of the CDR3 is 12 residues. CDR1 and CDR2 (germline): SQVTM, ANQGSEA. This CDR3 is CSARDPWNGYTF. The CDR3 bases are TGCAGCGCCCGGGACCCTTGGAATGGCTACACCTTC.